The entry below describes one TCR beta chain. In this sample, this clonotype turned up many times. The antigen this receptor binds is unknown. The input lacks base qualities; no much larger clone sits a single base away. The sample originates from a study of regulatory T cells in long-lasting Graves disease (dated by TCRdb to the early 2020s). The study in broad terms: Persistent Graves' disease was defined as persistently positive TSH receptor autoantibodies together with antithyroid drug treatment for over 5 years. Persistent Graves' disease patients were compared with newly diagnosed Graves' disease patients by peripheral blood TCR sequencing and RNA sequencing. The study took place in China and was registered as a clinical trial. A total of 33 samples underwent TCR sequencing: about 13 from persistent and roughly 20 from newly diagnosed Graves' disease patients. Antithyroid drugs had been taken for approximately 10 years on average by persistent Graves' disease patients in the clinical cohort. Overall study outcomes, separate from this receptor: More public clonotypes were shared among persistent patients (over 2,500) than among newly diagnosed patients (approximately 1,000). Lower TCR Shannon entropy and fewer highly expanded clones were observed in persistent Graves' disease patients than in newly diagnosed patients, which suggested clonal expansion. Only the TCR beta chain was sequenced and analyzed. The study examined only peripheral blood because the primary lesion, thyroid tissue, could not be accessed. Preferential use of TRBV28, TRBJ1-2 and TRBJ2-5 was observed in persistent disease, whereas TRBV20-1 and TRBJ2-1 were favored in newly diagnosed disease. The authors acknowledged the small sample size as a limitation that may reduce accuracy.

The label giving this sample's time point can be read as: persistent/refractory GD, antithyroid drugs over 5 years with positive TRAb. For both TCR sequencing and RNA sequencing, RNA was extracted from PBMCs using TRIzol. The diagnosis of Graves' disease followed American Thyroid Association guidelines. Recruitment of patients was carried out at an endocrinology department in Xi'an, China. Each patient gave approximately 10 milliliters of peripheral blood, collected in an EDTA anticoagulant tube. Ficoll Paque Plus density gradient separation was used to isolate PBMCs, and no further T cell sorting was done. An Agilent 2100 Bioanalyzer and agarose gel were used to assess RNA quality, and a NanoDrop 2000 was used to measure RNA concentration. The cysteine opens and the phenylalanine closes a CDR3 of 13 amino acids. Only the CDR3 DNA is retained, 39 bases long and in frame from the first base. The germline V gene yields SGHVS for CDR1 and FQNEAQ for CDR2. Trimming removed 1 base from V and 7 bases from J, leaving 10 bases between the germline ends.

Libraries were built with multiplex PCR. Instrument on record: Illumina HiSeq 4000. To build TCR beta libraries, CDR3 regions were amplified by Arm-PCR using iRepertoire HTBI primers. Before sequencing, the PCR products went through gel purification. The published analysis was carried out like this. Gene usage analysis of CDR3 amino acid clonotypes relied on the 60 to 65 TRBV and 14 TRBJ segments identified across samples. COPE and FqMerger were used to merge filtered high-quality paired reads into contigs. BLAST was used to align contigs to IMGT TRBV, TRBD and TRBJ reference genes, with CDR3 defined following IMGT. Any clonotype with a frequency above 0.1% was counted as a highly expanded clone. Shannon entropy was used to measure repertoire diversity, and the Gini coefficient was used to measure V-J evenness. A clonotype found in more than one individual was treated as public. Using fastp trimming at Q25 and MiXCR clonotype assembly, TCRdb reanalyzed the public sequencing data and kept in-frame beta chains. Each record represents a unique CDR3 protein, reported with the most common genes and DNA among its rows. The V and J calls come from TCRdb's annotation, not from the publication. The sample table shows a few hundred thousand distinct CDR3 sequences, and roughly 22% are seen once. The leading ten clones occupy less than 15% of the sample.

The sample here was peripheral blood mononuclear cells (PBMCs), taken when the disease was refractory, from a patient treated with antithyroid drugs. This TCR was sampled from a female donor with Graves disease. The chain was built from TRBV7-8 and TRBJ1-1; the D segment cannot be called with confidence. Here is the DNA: TGTGCCAGCAGCTTAGGGGGAGAATTTGAAGCTTTCTTT. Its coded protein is CASSLGGEFEAFF.